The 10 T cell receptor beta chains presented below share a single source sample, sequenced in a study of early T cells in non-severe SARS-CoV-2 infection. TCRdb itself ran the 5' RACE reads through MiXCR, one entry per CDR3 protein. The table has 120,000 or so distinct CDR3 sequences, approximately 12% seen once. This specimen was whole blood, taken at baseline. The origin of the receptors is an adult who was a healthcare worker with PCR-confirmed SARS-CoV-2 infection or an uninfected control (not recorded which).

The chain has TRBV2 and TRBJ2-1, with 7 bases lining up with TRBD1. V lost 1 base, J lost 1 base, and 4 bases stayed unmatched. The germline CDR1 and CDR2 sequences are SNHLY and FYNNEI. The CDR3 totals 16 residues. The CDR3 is CASSEVGTVSYNEQFF. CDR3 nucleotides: TGTGCCAGCAGTGAAGTGGGGACAGTGTCCTACAATGAGCAGTTCTTC.

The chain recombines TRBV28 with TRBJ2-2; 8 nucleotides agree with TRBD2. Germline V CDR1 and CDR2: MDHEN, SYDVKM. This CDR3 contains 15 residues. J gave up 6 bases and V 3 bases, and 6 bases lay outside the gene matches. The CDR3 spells CASSFRTSGAGELFF. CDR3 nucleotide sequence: TGTGCCAGCAGTTTTCGCACTAGCGGCGCCGGGGAGCTGTTTTTT.

The CDR3: CASSLTGALTEAFF. The CDR3 nucleotides are TGTGCCAGCAGTCTAACAGGGGCGCTCACTGAAGCTTTCTTT. The rearrangement links TRBV27 to TRBJ1-1, with 7 bases identical to TRBD1. J gave up 4 bases and V 5 bases, and 7 bases lay outside the gene matches. The CDR3 totals 14 residues. From germline, CDR1 is MNHEY and CDR2 SMNVEV (reference sequence).

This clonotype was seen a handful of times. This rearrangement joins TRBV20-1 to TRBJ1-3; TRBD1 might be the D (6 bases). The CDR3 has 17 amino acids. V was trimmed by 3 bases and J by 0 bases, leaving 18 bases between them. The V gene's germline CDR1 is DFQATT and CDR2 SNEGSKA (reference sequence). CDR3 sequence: CSARGGLRLHSGNTIYF. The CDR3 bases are TGCAGTGCTAGGGGGGGCCTACGCCTGCACTCTGGAAACACCATATATTTT.

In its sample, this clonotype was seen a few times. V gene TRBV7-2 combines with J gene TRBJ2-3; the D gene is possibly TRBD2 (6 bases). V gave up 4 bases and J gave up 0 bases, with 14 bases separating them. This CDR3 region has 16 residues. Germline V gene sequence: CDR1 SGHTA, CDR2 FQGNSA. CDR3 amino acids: CASSSLATLSTDTQYF. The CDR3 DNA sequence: TGTGCCAGCAGCTCCCTAGCGACTCTTAGCACAGATACGCAGTATTTT.

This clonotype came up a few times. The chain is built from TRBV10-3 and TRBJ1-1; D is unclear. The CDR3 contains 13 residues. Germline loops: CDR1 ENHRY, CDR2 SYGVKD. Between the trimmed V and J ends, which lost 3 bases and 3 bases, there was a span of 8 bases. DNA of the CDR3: TGTGCCATCAGTGAATGGAGTGACACTGAAGCTTTCTTT. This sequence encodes CAISEWSDTEAFF.

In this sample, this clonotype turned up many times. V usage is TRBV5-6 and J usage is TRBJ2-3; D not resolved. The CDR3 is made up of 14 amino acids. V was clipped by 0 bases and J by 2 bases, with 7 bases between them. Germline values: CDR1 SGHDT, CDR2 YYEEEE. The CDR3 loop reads CASSLGALTDTQYF. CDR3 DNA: TGTGCCAGCAGCTTGGGCGCCCTCACAGATACGCAGTATTTT.

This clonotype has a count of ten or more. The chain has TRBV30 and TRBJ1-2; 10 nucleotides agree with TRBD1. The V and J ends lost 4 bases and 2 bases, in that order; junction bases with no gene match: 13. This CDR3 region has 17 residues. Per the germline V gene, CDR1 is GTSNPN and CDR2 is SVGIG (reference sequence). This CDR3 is CAWKPWTGGFTNYGYTF. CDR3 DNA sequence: TGTGCCTGGAAGCCCTGGACAGGGGGATTCACAAACTATGGCTACACCTTC.

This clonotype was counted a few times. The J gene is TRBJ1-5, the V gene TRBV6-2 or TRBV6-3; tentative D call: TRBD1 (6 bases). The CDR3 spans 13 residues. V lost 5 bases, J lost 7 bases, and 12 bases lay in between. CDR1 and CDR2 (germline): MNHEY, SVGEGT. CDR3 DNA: TGTGCCAGCAGTGACCACAGGGACCAGCCCCAGCATTTT. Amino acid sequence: CASSDHRDQPQHF.

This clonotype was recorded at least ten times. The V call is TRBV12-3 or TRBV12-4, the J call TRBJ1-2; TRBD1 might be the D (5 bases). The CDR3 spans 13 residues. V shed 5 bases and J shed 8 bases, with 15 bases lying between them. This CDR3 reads CASSPALRGGYTF. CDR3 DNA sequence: TGTGCCAGCAGTCCCGCGTTACGGGGCGGCTACACCTTC.